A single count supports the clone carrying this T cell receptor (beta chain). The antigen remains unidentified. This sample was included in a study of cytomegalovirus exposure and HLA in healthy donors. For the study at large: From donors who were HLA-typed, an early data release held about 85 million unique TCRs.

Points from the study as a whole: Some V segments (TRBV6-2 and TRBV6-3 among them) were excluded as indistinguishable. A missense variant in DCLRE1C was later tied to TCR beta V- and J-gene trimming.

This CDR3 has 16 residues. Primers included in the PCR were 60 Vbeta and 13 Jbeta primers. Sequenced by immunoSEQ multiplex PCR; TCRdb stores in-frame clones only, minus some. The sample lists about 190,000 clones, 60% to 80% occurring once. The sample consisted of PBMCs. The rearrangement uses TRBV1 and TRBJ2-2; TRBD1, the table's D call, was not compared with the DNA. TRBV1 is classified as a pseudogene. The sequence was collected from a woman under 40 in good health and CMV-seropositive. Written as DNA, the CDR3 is TGCACCAGCAGCCGTAACCGGGACAGGGAGAGCGGGGAGCTGTTTTTT. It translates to CTSSRNRDRESGELFF.